The next 31 T cell receptor beta chains were all read from a single sample in a study of OX40 agonist ivuxolimab in advanced cancers. Repertoires were generated with immunoSEQ multiplex PCR, while TCRdb's copy carries only in-frame clones and drops some. The sample contains over 55,000 clones, less than 95% of which appear only once. Source: CD4+ or CD8+ T cells sorted from blood, taken in a trial of the OX40 agonist ivuxolimab. All receptors derive from an adult with an advanced solid tumor such as melanoma, head and neck, liver or kidney cancer.

The chain combines TRBV9 with TRBJ1-5, with 9 bases fitting TRBD1. CDR1 and CDR2 from the germline V gene are SGDLS and YYNGEE. Trimming took 3 bases from V and 2 from J; bases not matched to a gene: 12. The CDR3 consists of 18 residues. CDR3 residues: CASSAPGQGREGNQPQHF. The CDR3 DNA is TGTGCCAGCAGCGCACCGGGACAGGGACGAGAAGGCAATCAGCCCCAGCATTTT. Filled out from reference TRBV9 and TRBJ1-5, the complete variable domain reads DSGVTQTPKHLITATGQRVTLRCSPRSGDLSVYWYQQSLDQGLQFLIQYYNGEERAKGNILERFSAQQFPDLHSELNLSSLELGDSALYFCASSAPGQGREGNQPQHFGDGTRLSIL.

This clone was observed once. A junction end diverges from the germline sequence, so it may reflect a read error. The chain couples TRBV5-4 to TRBJ2-1; 7 bases align to TRBD2. Germline loops: CDR1 SGHNT, CDR2 YYREEE (reference sequence). The CDR3 sequence is 15 residues long. This chain's CDR3 is CAGSATSGTYNEQFF. The DNA of the CDR3 is TGTGCCGGCAGCGCCACCAGCGGGACCTACAATGAGCAGTTCTTC.

Of note for this clone: One end of the junction varies from germline; a read error may be responsible. This sequence joins TRBV6-5 and TRBJ2-7; 9 bases map to TRBD1. This CDR3 is built from 15 residues. In germline, CDR1 is MNHEY, CDR2 SVGAGI. The CDR3 loop is CASSPADRGSYEQHF. CDR3 DNA sequence: TGTGCCAGCAGCCCCGCGGACAGGGGCTCCTACGAGCAGCACTTC.

This chain links TRBV6-5 with TRBJ2-1; possibly TRBD1 or TRBD2 for D (5 bases each). The germline gives CDR1 MNHEY, CDR2 SVGAGI. The CDR3 sequence is 16 residues long. Trimming shortened V by 1 base and J by 0 bases, and 10 bases separated the two germline ends. CDR3 in amino acids: CASSYFPGRSYNEQFF. CDR3 nucleotide sequence: TGTGCCAGCAGTTACTTTCCGGGGCGCTCCTACAATGAGCAGTTCTTC.

This chain links TRBV18 with TRBJ1-5; 7 bases align to TRBD1. The length of the CDR3 is 14 residues. Germline CDR1 and CDR2: KGHSH and LQKENI. V trimming: 2 bases; J trimming: 5 bases; junction bases outside the gene matches: 3. In DNA form, the CDR3 reads TGTGCCAGCTCACCAGGACAGGCTTATCAGCCCCAGCATTTT. It is translated as CASSPGQAYQPQHF.

This chain uses TRBV5-4 with TRBJ1-1, with 8 nucleotides matching TRBD1. The CDR3 is 12 residues long. Looked up from germline, CDR1 is SGHNT and CDR2 is YYREEE (reference sequence). V dropped 1 base and J dropped 11; count of bases not matched to a gene: 4. The CDR3, as DNA: TGTGCCAGCAGCTTGTCCCAGGGGGCGGCTTTCTTT. It yields the protein CASSLSQGAAFF. The whole variable domain, filled in from reference TRBV5-4 and TRBJ1-1, reads ETGVTQSPTHLIKTRGQQVTLRCSSQSGHNTVSWYQQALGQGPQFIFQYYREEENGRGNFPPRFSGLQFPNYSSELNVNALELDDSALYLCASSLSQGAAFFGQGTRLTVV.

The chain is built from TRBV11-2 and TRBJ2-3; D possibly corresponds to TRBD2 (6 bases). The CDR3 runs to 15 residues. V lost 1 base to trimming and J lost 2 bases, with 10 bases between them. From germline, CDR1 is SGHAT and CDR2 FQNNGV. Here the CDR3 DNA reads TGTGCCAGCAGCTTAGTGGTAGCGGTCACAGATACGCAGTATTTT. It specifies CASSLVVAVTDTQYF.

The CDR3 region is CASSQVASDTQYF. DNA for the CDR3: TGCGCCAGCAGCCAAGTTGCATCAGATACGCAGTATTTT. V is TRBV4-1 and J is TRBJ2-3; D gene ambiguous. This CDR3 is built from 13 residues. Germline V gene lookup returns CDR1 MGHRA and CDR2 YSYEKL. Between the trimmed V and J ends, which lost 1 base and 4 bases, there was a span of 6 bases.

The chain joins TRBV10-1 to TRBJ2-5; D may match TRBD1 or TRBD2 (5 bases each). The germline V and J ends were trimmed by 5 bases and 5 bases, with 12 bases remaining between them. The CDR3 runs to 13 residues. Germline-derived CDR1 and CDR2 are WNHNN and SYGVQD (reference sequence). CDR3 coding DNA: TGCGCCAGCAGTCGGGGCCCCTGGGAGACCCAGTACTTC. Protein sequence: CASSRGPWETQYF.

This sequence joins TRBV7-6 and TRBJ1-6; D gene unclear. V lost 2 bases and J 6 bases, leaving 8 bases between the germline ends. This CDR3 has 14 residues. CDR1 SGHVS and CDR2 FNYEAQ come from the germline V gene. CDR3 residues: CASSLQAGNSPLHF. The CDR3 nucleotides read TGTGCCAGCAGCTTACAGGCTGGTAATTCACCCCTCCACTTT. The full variable domain, rest sourced from reference TRBV7-6 and TRBJ1-6, is GAGVSQSPRYKVTKRGQDVALRCDPISGHVSLYWYRQALGQGPEFLTYFNYEAQQDKSGLPNDRFSAERPEGSISTLTIQRTEQRDSAMYRCASSLQAGNSPLHFGNGTRLTVT.

The chain has TRBV7-2 and TRBJ2-3, with 8 bases that match TRBD2. CDR1 and CDR2 (germline): SGHTA, FQGNSA. The junction had 5 bases not matched to a gene; V was cut back by 5 bases and J by 1 base. The CDR3 runs to 15 residues. CDR3 DNA: TGTGCCAGCAGCCCCACTAGCGGCCGCACAGATACGCAGTATTTT. This encodes CASSPTSGRTDTQYF.

This clone occurred a few times. The chain recombines TRBV5-6 with TRBJ2-7, with a tentative D call TRBD1 (6 bases). The CDR3 extends over 13 amino acids. The germline V and J ends were trimmed by 2 bases and 3 bases, with 9 bases remaining between them. Germline CDR1 SGHDT, CDR2 YYEEEE. CDR3 bases: TGTGCCAGCAGCTTCCCCAGGGGCTACGAGCAGTACTTC. It codes for CASSFPRGYEQYF.

V is TRBV15 and J is TRBJ2-5, with TRBD2 matching 9 bases. The CDR3 covers 15 residues. The ends lost 5 bases at V and 5 bases at J; junction bases unmatched: 9. Germline V lookup: CDR1 LNHNV, CDR2 YYDKDF (reference sequence). CDR3 DNA: TGTGCCACCAGCGGGGAACTAGCGGGCGGGGAGACCCAGTACTTC. Translating it yields CATSGELAGGETQYF.

This chain uses TRBV5-4 with TRBJ1-2; TRBD1 aligns across 7 bases. This CDR3 has 15 residues. J lost 8 bases, V lost 4 bases, and 14 bases had no gene match. The germline V gene has CDR1 SGHNT and CDR2 YYREEE (reference sequence). DNA for the CDR3: TGTGCCAGCAGCGAAGACTTACAGGGACAGAGGGGCTACACCTTC. This translates into CASSEDLQGQRGYTF.

This CDR3 reads CASSLRREQPQHF. The CDR3 bases are TGTGCCAGCAGTTTACGTCGGGAACAGCCCCAGCATTTT. The chain employs TRBV28 and TRBJ1-5; D remains ambiguous. The CDR3 covers 13 residues. Germline assignment: CDR1 MDHEN and CDR2 SYDVKM. V lost 2 bases and J lost 7, with 9 bases in between.

This chain connects TRBV18 to TRBJ2-7, with D perhaps matching TRBD1 (6 bases). V dropped 4 bases and J dropped 3 bases, with 16 bases sitting between them. The CDR3 totals 15 residues. Per the germline V gene, CDR1 is KGHSH and CDR2 is LQKENI. The CDR3 sequence: CASSLGRRQDYEQYF. CDR3 in DNA: TGTGCCAGCTCACTGGGCAGACGACAGGACTACGAGCAGTACTTC.

CDR3: CASADSGGFGTQYF. In DNA, the CDR3 is TGTGCCAGCGCGGACTCCGGAGGGTTCGGGACCCAGTACTTC. The rearrangement uses TRBV5-6 and TRBJ2-5; a weak D match, TRBD2 (6 bases). There are 14 residues in the CDR3. The germline V gene has CDR1 SGHDT and CDR2 YYEEEE. Trimming removed 7 bases from V and 7 bases from J, with 20 bases in between.

The chain links TRBV7-9 to TRBJ1-5; weak D call: TRBD1 (6 bases). CDR3 size: 13 residues. Trimming removed 5 bases from V and 4 bases from J, with 9 bases in between. The V gene's germline CDR1 is SEHNR and CDR2 FQNEAQ (reference sequence). The DNA of the CDR3 is TGTGCCAGCAGCCAGGGGAGTAATCAGCCCCAGCATTTT. Residues: CASSQGSNQPQHF. Using reference TRBV7-9 and TRBJ1-5 for the parts outside the CDR3, the full variable domain is DTGVSQNPRHKITKRGQNVTFRCDPISEHNRLYWYRQTLGQGPEFLTYFQNEAQLEKSRLLSDRFSAERPKGSFSTLEIQRTEQGDSAMYLCASSQGSNQPQHFGDGTRLSIL.

The chain is built from TRBV11-3 and TRBJ2-2; D ambiguous. V was clipped by 3 bases and J by 11 bases, with 13 bases between them. Germline CDR1 SGHNT, CDR2 YENEEA. The CDR3 totals 13 residues. CDR3 loop: CASSLIRLTELFF. DNA of the CDR3: TGTGCCAGCAGCTTGATTAGGTTGACAGAGCTGTTTTTT.

This clone has only a few counts. The V call is TRBV5-1, the J call TRBJ2-1; 9 positions agree with TRBD1. Germline CDR1 and CDR2: SGHRS and YFSETQ. The CDR3 contains 11 residues. J gave up 15 bases and V 4 bases, and 5 bases lay outside the gene matches. The CDR3 loop is CASSGDRELFF. The CDR3 bases are TGCGCCAGCAGCGGGGACAGGGAGTTGTTCTTC.

The genes are TRBV25-1 and TRBJ2-3, with a possible D match to TRBD1 (6 bases). Trimming left V 6 bases short and J 4 bases short, with 14 bases between. CDR3 size: 14 residues. Germline lookup yields CDR1 MGHDK and CDR2 SYGVNS. The CDR3 here is CASRDPWGPDTQYF. In DNA, the CDR3 is TGTGCCAGCAGGGACCCTTGGGGGCCAGATACGCAGTATTTT.

The V call is TRBV25-1, the J call TRBJ2-5, with D unresolved. Trimming pared 2 bases from V and 5 bases from J, leaving 9 bases between. The CDR3 is made up of 13 amino acids. Per the germline V gene, CDR1 is MGHDK and CDR2 is SYGVNS. The CDR3 here is CASSEASRETQYF. In DNA form, the CDR3 reads TGTGCCAGCAGTGAAGCTAGTAGGGAGACCCAGTACTTC.

The chain combines TRBV7-2 with TRBJ2-2; D gene ambiguous. V was shortened by 5 bases and J by 5 bases, with 9 bases between the two germline ends. The CDR3 contains 13 residues. The germline V gene encodes CDR1 SGHTA and CDR2 FQGNSA. The CDR3 DNA sequence: TGTGCCAGCAGCCAACAATGGACCGGGGAGCTGTTTTTT. This codes for CASSQQWTGELFF.

J is TRBJ2-2 and V is TRBV4-1; D might be TRBD2 (5 bases). Germline V CDR1 and CDR2: MGHRA, YSYEKL. CDR3 length: 16 residues. Trimming removed 1 base from V and 4 bases from J, with 13 bases in between. Here the CDR3 DNA reads TGCGCCAGCAGCCAAGGGTTGGTCGCGGGCACCGGGGAGCTGTTTTTT. Translation: CASSQGLVAGTGELFF.

The chain joins TRBV27 to TRBJ1-1, with D possibly TRBD1 on 6 matching bases. The CDR3 consists of 12 residues. Germline assignment: CDR1 MNHEY and CDR2 SMNVEV (reference sequence). Trimming took off 10 bases at V and 8 bases at J, with 17 bases between the two ends. CDR3 sequence reads: CATNSGTSEAFF. As DNA, the CDR3 is TGTGCCACCAACTCCGGGACATCCGAAGCTTTCTTT.

V gene TRBV27 combines with J gene TRBJ2-1; 9 positions match TRBD2. V was pared by 7 bases and J by 0 bases, with 1 base of the junction left unmatched. The CDR3 totals 14 residues. Germline V gene lookup returns CDR1 MNHEY and CDR2 SMNVEV (reference sequence). The CDR3 DNA is TGTGCCAGCAAGGGACTAGCCTCCTACAATGAGCAGTTCTTC. It is translated as CASKGLASYNEQFF.

The chain couples TRBV2 to TRBJ1-4, with 9 bases matching TRBD1. The CDR3 is 15 amino acids. Trimming at V came to 4 bases and at J to 0 bases, leaving 0 bases not matched to a gene. Germline V CDR1 and CDR2: SNHLY, FYNNEI. CDR3 bases: TGTGCCAGCAGTGGACAGGGGGCAACTAATGAAAAACTGTTTTTT. Protein: CASSGQGATNEKLFF.

Worth noting for this clone: One end of the junction varies from germline; a read error may be responsible. The gene calls are TRBV10-2 and TRBJ2-7, with D hard to call. Per germline, CDR1 WSHSY and CDR2 SAAADI. CDR3 length: 14 amino acids. CDR3 DNA sequence: TGCGCCAGCAGTAAGTCTACCCCTTCCTACGAGCAGTACTTC. It encodes CASSKSTPSYEQYF.

V is TRBV19 and J is TRBJ1-1, with TRBD1 matching over 8 bases. The V gene end was trimmed by 4 bases and the J gene end by 4 bases; junction bases not matched to a gene: 5. The CDR3 is 14 residues long. Germline V gives CDR1 LNHDA, CDR2 SQIVND (reference sequence). CDR3 sequence (DNA): TGTGCCAGTAGTACCAACGACAGGGGCACTGAAGCTTTCTTT. As protein: CASSTNDRGTEAFF.

Turning to this clone: The sample contains more than one DNA sequence encoding this CDR3. The V gene is TRBV5-6, the J gene TRBJ1-1, with D uncertain. Deletions cut 2 bases from V and 0 bases from J, with 14 bases between. CDR3 length: 16 amino acids. CDR1 and CDR2 (germline): SGHDT, YYEEEE. Written as DNA, the CDR3 is TGTGCCAGCAGCTTACTGTCCCCCCGATTGAACACTGAAGCTTTCTTT. It specifies CASSLLSPRLNTEAFF. Supplemented by reference TRBV5-6 and TRBJ1-1, the full variable domain reads DAGVTQSPTHLIKTRGQQVTLRCSPKSGHDTVSWYQQALGQGPQFIFQYYEEEERQRGNFPDRFSGHQFPNYSSELNVNALLLGDSALYLCASSLLSPRLNTEAFFGQGTRLTVV.

The chain has TRBV6-6 and TRBJ1-5; no reliable D call. The germline CDR1 and CDR2 sequences are MNHNY and SVGAGI (reference sequence). There are 13 residues in the CDR3. Trimming removed 6 bases at V and 3 bases at J, with 9 bases between. CDR3 DNA: TGTGCCAGCAGGGGAATAGCCAATCAGCCCCAGCATTTT. Translated, it gives CASRGIANQPQHF.